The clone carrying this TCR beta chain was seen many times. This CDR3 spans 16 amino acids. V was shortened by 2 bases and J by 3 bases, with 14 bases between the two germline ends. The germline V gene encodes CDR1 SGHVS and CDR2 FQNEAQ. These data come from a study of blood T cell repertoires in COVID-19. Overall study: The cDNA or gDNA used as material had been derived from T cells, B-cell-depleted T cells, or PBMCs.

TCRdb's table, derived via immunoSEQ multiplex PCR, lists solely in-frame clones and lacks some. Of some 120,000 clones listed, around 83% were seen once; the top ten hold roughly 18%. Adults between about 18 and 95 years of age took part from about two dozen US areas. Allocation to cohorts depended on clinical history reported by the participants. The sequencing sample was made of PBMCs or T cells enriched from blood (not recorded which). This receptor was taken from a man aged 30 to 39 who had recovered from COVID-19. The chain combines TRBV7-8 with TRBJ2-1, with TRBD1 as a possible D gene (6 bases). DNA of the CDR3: TGTGCCAGCAGCTTATTTACAGGGATAATCTACAATGAGCAGTTCTTC. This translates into CASSLFTGIIYNEQFF.